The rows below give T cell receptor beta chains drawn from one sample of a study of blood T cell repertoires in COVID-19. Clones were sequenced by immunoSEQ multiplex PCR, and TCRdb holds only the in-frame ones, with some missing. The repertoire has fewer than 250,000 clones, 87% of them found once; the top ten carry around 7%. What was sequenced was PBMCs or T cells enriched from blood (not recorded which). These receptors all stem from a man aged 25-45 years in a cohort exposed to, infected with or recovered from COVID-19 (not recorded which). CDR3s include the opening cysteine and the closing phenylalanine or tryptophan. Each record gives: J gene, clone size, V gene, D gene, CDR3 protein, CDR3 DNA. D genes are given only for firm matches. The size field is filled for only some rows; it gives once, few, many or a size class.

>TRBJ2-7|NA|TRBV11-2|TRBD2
CASSVMNSGSTYEQYF
TGTGCCAGCAGCGTCATGAATAGCGGGAGCACCTACGAGCAGTACTTC
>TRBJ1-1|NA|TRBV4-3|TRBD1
CASSPPGGTEAFF
TGCGCCAGCAGCCCTCCAGGGGGCACTGAAGCTTTCTTT
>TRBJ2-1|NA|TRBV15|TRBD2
CATRDGLAGGGQFF
TGTGCCACCAGAGATGGACTAGCGGGAGGAGGGCAGTTCTTC
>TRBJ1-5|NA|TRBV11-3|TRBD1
CASSCHRGICNQPQHF
TGTGCCAGCAGCTGCCACAGGGGGATTTGCAATCAGCCCCAGCATTTT
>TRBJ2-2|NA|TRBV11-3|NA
CASSSTVNTGELFF
TGTGCCAGCAGCTCCACTGTAAACACCGGGGAGCTGTTTTTT
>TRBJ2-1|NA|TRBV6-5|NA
CASSYSRRLREFF
TGTGCCAGCAGTTACTCCCGGCGCCTTCGGGAGTTCTTC
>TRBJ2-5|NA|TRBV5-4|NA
CASSLAYGEETQYF
TGTGCCAGCAGCTTGGCCTACGGGGAGGAGACCCAGTACTTC
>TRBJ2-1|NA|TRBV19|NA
CASSILGSDNEQFF
TGTGCCAGTAGTATCCTGGGCAGTGACAATGAGCAGTTCTTC
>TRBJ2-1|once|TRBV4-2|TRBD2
CASSQGLAGGPQNEQFF
TGTGCCAGCAGCCAAGGGCTAGCGGGAGGGCCGCAAAATGAGCAGTTCTTC
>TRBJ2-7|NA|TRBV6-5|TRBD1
CASRDSAYEQYF
TGTGCCAGCCGGGACAGTGCGTACGAGCAGTACTTC
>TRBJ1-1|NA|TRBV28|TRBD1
CASSGSGQVGTEAFF
TGTGCCAGCAGTGGCTCGGGACAGGTGGGGACTGAAGCTTTCTTT
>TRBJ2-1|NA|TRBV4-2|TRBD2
CASSQPGLDYNEQFF
TGTGCCAGCAGCCAACCGGGACTAGACTACAATGAGCAGTTCTTC
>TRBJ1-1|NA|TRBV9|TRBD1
CASSSRTGLTEAFF
TGTGCCAGCAGCTCCCGGACAGGGTTGACTGAAGCTTTCTTT
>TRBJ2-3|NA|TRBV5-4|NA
CASSLAARGDTQYF
TGTGCCAGCAGCTTGGCCGCTCGGGGAGATACGCAGTATTTT
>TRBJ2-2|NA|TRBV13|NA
CASSLLRFSLAGELFF
TGTGCCAGCAGCTTATTGAGGTTTTCGTTGGCCGGGGAGCTGTTTTTT
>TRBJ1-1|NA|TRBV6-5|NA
CASRPKGLDTEAFF
TGTGCCAGCAGGCCCAAAGGTCTAGACACTGAAGCTTTCTTT
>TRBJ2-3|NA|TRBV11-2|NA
CASSLVRGTTDTQYF
TGTGCCAGCAGCTTAGTCAGGGGAACCACAGATACGCAGTATTTT
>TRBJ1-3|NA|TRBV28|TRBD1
CASRGTGGMLFGNTIYF
TGTGCCAGCAGGGGGACAGGGGGGATGTTATTCGGAAACACCATATATTTT
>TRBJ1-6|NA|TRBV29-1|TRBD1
CSVAGTADNSPLHF
TGCAGCGTTGCTGGGACAGCTGATAATTCACCCCTCCACTTT
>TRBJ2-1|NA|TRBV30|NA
CAWRDNSGSSYNEQFF
TGTGCCTGGAGAGATAATAGCGGAAGCTCCTACAATGAGCAGTTCTTC
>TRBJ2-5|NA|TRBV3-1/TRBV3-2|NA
CASSLHRPGETQYF
TGTGCCAGCAGCCTACACCGTCCCGGGGAGACCCAGTACTTC
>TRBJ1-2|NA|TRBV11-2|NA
CASSPIQGSYGYTF
TGTGCCAGCAGCCCCATCCAGGGGTCCTATGGCTACACCTTC
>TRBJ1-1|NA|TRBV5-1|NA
CASSLQTRLNTEAFF
TGCGCCAGCAGCCTCCAGACAAGATTGAACACTGAAGCTTTCTTT
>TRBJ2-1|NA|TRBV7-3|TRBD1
CASSQGQGGGSSYNEQFF
TGTGCCAGCAGCCAGGGACAGGGAGGTGGGAGCTCCTACAATGAGCAGTTCTTC
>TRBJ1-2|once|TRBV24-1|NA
CATSDALGNYGYTF
TGTGCCACCAGTGACGCCCTCGGGAATTATGGCTACACCTTC
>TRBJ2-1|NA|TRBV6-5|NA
CASSRGTNEQFF
TGTGCCAGCAGCCGAGGAACCAATGAGCAGTTCTTC
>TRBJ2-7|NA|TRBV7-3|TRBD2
CASSLWASGRSRGWGNEQYF
TGTGCCAGCAGCTTATGGGCTAGCGGGAGGAGTAGGGGCTGGGGGAACGAGCAGTACTTC
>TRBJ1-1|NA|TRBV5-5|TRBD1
CASSLDRGLNGAFF
TGTGCCAGCAGCTTAGACAGGGGGCTAAATGGGGCTTTCTTT
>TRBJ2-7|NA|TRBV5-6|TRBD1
CASSSGQGGWNEQYF
TGTGCCAGCAGCTCGGGACAGGGGGGTTGGAACGAGCAGTACTTC
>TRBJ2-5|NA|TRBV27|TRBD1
CASRTGGGVETQYF
TGTGCCAGCAGGACAGGGGGCGGCGTAGAGACCCAGTACTTC
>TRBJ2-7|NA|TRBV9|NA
CASSVNGRGEQYF
TGTGCCAGCAGCGTAAACGGGAGAGGCGAGCAGTACTTC
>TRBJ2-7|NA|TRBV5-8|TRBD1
CASSPIGQGASGQYF
TGTGCCAGCAGCCCCATAGGACAGGGGGCGTCTGGGCAGTACTTC
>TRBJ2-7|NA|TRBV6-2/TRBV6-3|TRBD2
CASSYSTREGQYEQYF
TGTGCCAGCAGTTACTCGACGCGGGAGGGCCAGTACGAGCAGTACTTC